This note documents a single T cell receptor beta chain sequence. The CDR3 is 15 residues long. V was cut by 5 bases and J by 3 bases, with 17 bases left in between. Germline V lookup: CDR1 LGHDT, CDR2 YNNKEL (reference sequence). An amount of RNA that ranged from roughly 0.5 to 1 ug was reverse transcribed with random hexamers. TCRdb processed the immunoSEQ multiplex PCR reads anew with MiXCR; each CDR3 protein has one entry. Found here are some 450,000 distinct CDR3 sequences, 85% of them singletons; the top ten hold approximately 0.12%. These data belong to a study of CD8 T cells in Susac syndrome. Sequencing targeted TCR beta in blood CD8+ and CD4+ T cells. Relapsing-remitting disease, either stable or active, was present in the treatment-naive patients who were the multiple sclerosis controls. In contrast to the negatively isolated CD8+ and CD4+ T cells, TEMRA cells were FACS-enriched.

V and J are TRBV3-1 and TRBJ2-7, with TRBD2 as a possible D gene (6 bases). This clonotype originated in a human donor with multiple sclerosis. The sequenced sample consisted of CD8+ T cells from PBMCs. The CDR3 DNA sequence: TGTGCCAGCAGCTACAGCCGCGGGGCGTACTACGAGCAGTACTTC. This codes for CASSYSRGAYYEQYF.